Below, one TCR beta chain is given with its context. The antigen is undetermined. The missing CDR3 end, 3 residues past where the read stops, is filled in from the germline J gene. These data belong to a study of T cells in women clearing cervical HPV infection. Turning to the study itself: For cases, blood was sampled a median approximately 150 days after lesion detection, interquartile range roughly 80 to 200 days.

Germline V gene sequence: CDR1 LNHDA, CDR2 SQIVND (reference sequence). Trimming removed 6 bases at V and 3 bases at J, with 11 bases between. The CDR3 is made up of 13 amino acids. Prevalent HPV16 infections were excluded; only incident single HPV16 infections included. The study's findings and limits: Associations may precede or follow infection; HPV-specific or memory T cells were not isolated. CIN3+ cases had significantly higher TCR repertoire richness than controls, but evenness did not differ.

Using immunoSEQ multiplex PCR, the repertoire was profiled, and TCRdb retains in-frame clones only, with some absent. The sample table includes around 22,000 clones. The material sequenced was blood buffy coat. This chain connects TRBV19 to TRBJ1-2; the D is unclear. This TCR derives from a woman aged 18-70 years with a cervical HPV16 infection that either progressed to CIN3+ or cleared (not recorded which). The sequenced CDR3 bases are TGTGCCAGTAGGAGTTGGGCTGACTATGGC. Amino acids: CASRSWADYG. From start to end, the CDR3 is CASRSWADYGYTF. Variable domain in full (rest from reference TRBV19 and TRBJ1-2): DGGITQSPKYLFRKEGQNVTLSCEQNLNHDAMYWYRQDPGQGLRLIYYSQIVNDFQKGDIAEGYSVSREKKESFPLTVTSAQKNPTAFYLCASRSWADYGYTFGSGTRLTVV.